These T cell receptor beta chains were read from a single sample in a study of T-cell memory formation after mild COVID-19. Each CDR3 protein is one row after TCRdb ran MiXCR on the 5' RACE reads. The sample lists just over 350,000 distinct CDR3 sequences; roughly 14% were seen once. Sequenced: PBMCs or a T cell subset sorted from them (not recorded which). Receptor source: a man aged 18 to 35 who had mild COVID-19 (a few samples of this study predate the infection). Cell type and time point are not known. Each CDR3 is given with its conserved first and last residue. Fields, in order: clone size, V gene, D gene, J gene, CDR3 DNA, CDR3 protein. D genes are given only for firm matches. Part of the rows lack a size; the others show once, few, many or a class for expanded clones.

clone size: few
V gene: TRBV5-1
D gene: -
J gene: TRBJ1-2
CDR3 DNA: TGCGCCAGCAGCTCCTGGGGGGGCAACTATGGCTACACCTTC
CDR3 protein: CASSSWGGNYGYTF

clone size: few
V gene: TRBV5-5
D gene: -
J gene: TRBJ2-1
CDR3 DNA: TGTGCCAGCAGCTTAAGTTCTGCTTCGCTCAATGAGCAGTTCTTC
CDR3 protein: CASSLSSASLNEQFF

clone size: few
V gene: TRBV20-1
D gene: -
J gene: TRBJ2-3
CDR3 DNA: TGCAGTGCTCCCTGGGACGACACAGATACGCAGTATTTT
CDR3 protein: CSAPWDDTDTQYF

clone size: -
V gene: TRBV6-5
D gene: -
J gene: TRBJ1-1
CDR3 DNA: TGTGCCAGCAGTTACTCGGCGGTCAACACTGAAGCTTTCTTT
CDR3 protein: CASSYSAVNTEAFF

clone size: few
V gene: TRBV10-3
D gene: -
J gene: TRBJ2-3
CDR3 DNA: TGTGCCATCAGTGTCACAGATACGCAGTATTTT
CDR3 protein: CAISVTDTQYF

clone size: -
V gene: TRBV28
D gene: -
J gene: TRBJ2-3
CDR3 DNA: TGTGCCAGCAGGTGGTGGGGCGCGGATACGCAGTATTTT
CDR3 protein: CASRWWGADTQYF

clone size: many
V gene: TRBV5-1
D gene: TRBD1
J gene: TRBJ1-1
CDR3 DNA: TGCGCCAGCAGCTTGGGGGACAGGGGGTCAGCTTTCTTT
CDR3 protein: CASSLGDRGSAFF

clone size: -
V gene: TRBV6-2/TRBV6-3
D gene: TRBD2
J gene: TRBJ2-1
CDR3 DNA: TGTGCCAGCAGGCCACAACCTATCTGGCGGGGGGAATACAATGAGCAGTTCTTC
CDR3 protein: CASRPQPIWRGEYNEQFF

clone size: few
V gene: TRBV24-1
D gene: -
J gene: TRBJ2-2
CDR3 DNA: TGTGCCACCAGTGATCGTTATAGGGGGAACACCGGGGAGCTGTTTTTT
CDR3 protein: CATSDRYRGNTGELFF

clone size: -
V gene: TRBV28
D gene: -
J gene: TRBJ1-2
CDR3 DNA: TGTGCCAGCTCGGTGGAGGTCGGGAGCTATGGCTACACCTTC
CDR3 protein: CASSVEVGSYGYTF

clone size: many
V gene: TRBV10-3
D gene: TRBD2
J gene: TRBJ2-3
CDR3 DNA: TGTGCCATCAGTGGCGGGGGATCCGGAGATACGCAGTATTTT
CDR3 protein: CAISGGGSGDTQYF

clone size: -
V gene: TRBV6-6
D gene: -
J gene: TRBJ2-5
CDR3 DNA: TGTGCCAGCAGTTACTACCCCTTAGCTTTAGGGCGGGAAGAGACCCAGTACTTC
CDR3 protein: CASSYYPLALGREETQYF

clone size: -
V gene: TRBV11-2
D gene: TRBD2
J gene: TRBJ2-7
CDR3 DNA: TGTGCCAGCACCTTAAGTGGCGGGGGGACCACCTACGAGCAGTACTTC
CDR3 protein: CASTLSGGGTTYEQYF

clone size: -
V gene: TRBV2
D gene: -
J gene: TRBJ2-7
CDR3 DNA: TGTGCCAGCAGTGACAGCACCTACGAGCAGTACTTC
CDR3 protein: CASSDSTYEQYF

clone size: many
V gene: TRBV4-1
D gene: -
J gene: TRBJ1-6
CDR3 DNA: TGCGCCAGCAGCCAAGATCAAGAGATGACCTATTCACCCCTCCACTTT
CDR3 protein: CASSQDQEMTYSPLHF

clone size: -
V gene: TRBV5-1
D gene: -
J gene: TRBJ2-5
CDR3 DNA: TGCGCCAGCAGCCCAGGGGATTGGGAGACCCAGTACTTC
CDR3 protein: CASSPGDWETQYF

clone size: -
V gene: TRBV7-2
D gene: -
J gene: TRBJ1-1
CDR3 DNA: TGTGCCAGCAGCTTAGGGGCCAAGTTGGGGAACACTGAAGCTTTCTTT
CDR3 protein: CASSLGAKLGNTEAFF

clone size: -
V gene: TRBV4-1
D gene: -
J gene: TRBJ1-2
CDR3 DNA: TGCGCCAGCAGCCAAGACCACTATGGCTACACCTTC
CDR3 protein: CASSQDHYGYTF

clone size: -
V gene: TRBV25-1
D gene: -
J gene: TRBJ1-2
CDR3 DNA: TGTGCCAGCAGTGAATTGGACGGAGACTATGGCTACACCTTC
CDR3 protein: CASSELDGDYGYTF

clone size: -
V gene: TRBV5-1
D gene: TRBD2
J gene: TRBJ2-7
CDR3 DNA: TGCGCCAGCAGCTTGGGTCCGCTAGCGGGCGAGTACGAGCAGTACTTC
CDR3 protein: CASSLGPLAGEYEQYF

clone size: many
V gene: TRBV7-6
D gene: -
J gene: TRBJ1-1
CDR3 DNA: TGTGCCAGCAGCGAAATTAACAGGGTGGAGGCTGAAGCTTTCTTT
CDR3 protein: CASSEINRVEAEAFF

clone size: many
V gene: TRBV12-3/TRBV12-4
D gene: -
J gene: TRBJ2-2
CDR3 DNA: TGTGCCAGCAGTTTTTCGGGTTGGGAGCTGTTTTTT
CDR3 protein: CASSFSGWELFF

clone size: -
V gene: TRBV18
D gene: -
J gene: TRBJ2-7
CDR3 DNA: TGTGCCAGCTCACCTCCAGGGGACTCCTACGAGCAGTACTTC
CDR3 protein: CASSPPGDSYEQYF

clone size: few
V gene: TRBV20-1
D gene: -
J gene: TRBJ1-2
CDR3 DNA: TGCAGTGCTACAGGACAGCTAGCTAACTATGGCTACACCTTC
CDR3 protein: CSATGQLANYGYTF

clone size: few
V gene: TRBV7-3
D gene: -
J gene: TRBJ2-5
CDR3 DNA: TGTGCCAGCAGCCTCCAACCCCTAAGGACCCAGTACTTC
CDR3 protein: CASSLQPLRTQYF

clone size: -
V gene: TRBV7-2
D gene: -
J gene: TRBJ1-5
CDR3 DNA: TGTGCCAGCAGCCCCCAGGATAGCAATCAGCCCCAGCATTTT
CDR3 protein: CASSPQDSNQPQHF

clone size: -
V gene: TRBV20-1
D gene: -
J gene: TRBJ2-5
CDR3 DNA: TGCAGTGCTAGAGTTTCACAAGAGACCCAGTACTTC
CDR3 protein: CSARVSQETQYF

clone size: few
V gene: TRBV12-3/TRBV12-4
D gene: -
J gene: TRBJ2-3
CDR3 DNA: TGTGCCAGCAGTGCGGCGTATACGCAGTATTTT
CDR3 protein: CASSAAYTQYF

clone size: -
V gene: TRBV6-5
D gene: TRBD1
J gene: TRBJ2-2
CDR3 DNA: TGTGCCAGCAGTTACAGCAGAACCGGGACAGTGAGTAACACCGGGGAGCTGTTTTTT
CDR3 protein: CASSYSRTGTVSNTGELFF

clone size: many
V gene: TRBV20-1
D gene: -
J gene: TRBJ2-3
CDR3 DNA: TGCAGTGCTAGATTGGGGGGCACAGATACGCAGTATTTT
CDR3 protein: CSARLGGTDTQYF

clone size: -
V gene: TRBV7-6
D gene: -
J gene: TRBJ1-1
CDR3 DNA: TGTGCCAGCAGCTCAAGCGAGAACACTGAAGCTTTCTTT
CDR3 protein: CASSSSENTEAFF

clone size: few
V gene: TRBV10-1
D gene: TRBD1
J gene: TRBJ2-2
CDR3 DNA: TGCGCCAGCACCCAGGGGGACACCGGGGAGCTGTTTTTT
CDR3 protein: CASTQGDTGELFF

clone size: -
V gene: TRBV7-2
D gene: -
J gene: TRBJ2-5
CDR3 DNA: TGTGCCAGCAGCTTACCAAGGCTAGCTTATGGCGGGCATCAAGAGACCCAGTACTTC
CDR3 protein: CASSLPRLAYGGHQETQYF

clone size: few
V gene: TRBV30
D gene: TRBD1
J gene: TRBJ2-2
CDR3 DNA: TGTGCCTGGACATTTGGGGACAGTCCCGGCGGGGAGCTGTTTTTT
CDR3 protein: CAWTFGDSPGGELFF

clone size: few
V gene: TRBV20-1
D gene: -
J gene: TRBJ2-1
CDR3 DNA: TGCAGTGGGTCCGGGGCAGACCACAATGAGCAGTTCTTC
CDR3 protein: CSGSGADHNEQFF

clone size: -
V gene: TRBV3-1
D gene: -
J gene: TRBJ1-2
CDR3 DNA: TGTGCCAGCAGCCTCGGGCAAACGGGCGGCTACACCTTC
CDR3 protein: CASSLGQTGGYTF

clone size: -
V gene: TRBV4-3
D gene: -
J gene: TRBJ1-3
CDR3 DNA: TGCGCCAGCAGCCAAGACAGCGGACGATACTCTGGAAACACCATATATTTT
CDR3 protein: CASSQDSGRYSGNTIYF

clone size: many
V gene: TRBV5-1
D gene: TRBD1
J gene: TRBJ1-4
CDR3 DNA: TGCGCCAGCAGCAACACGATACAGGGGTCGGGGGAAAAACTGTTTTTT
CDR3 protein: CASSNTIQGSGEKLFF

clone size: few
V gene: TRBV5-1
D gene: -
J gene: TRBJ1-3
CDR3 DNA: TGCGCCAGCAGCTTGGATGCGGGGAAGAAGCCTGGAAACACCATATATTTT
CDR3 protein: CASSLDAGKKPGNTIYF

clone size: -
V gene: TRBV10-3
D gene: -
J gene: TRBJ2-7
CDR3 DNA: TGTGCCATCAGTGAGTTACTCGCCATCTACGAGCAGTACTTC
CDR3 protein: CAISELLAIYEQYF

clone size: -
V gene: TRBV4-1
D gene: TRBD2
J gene: TRBJ2-3
CDR3 DNA: TGCGCCAGCAGCCCAGAGGGGAGGGGAGATACGCAGTATTTT
CDR3 protein: CASSPEGRGDTQYF